This T cell receptor (beta chain) derives from a study of tumor-infiltrating lymphocytes in oesophageal squamous cell carcinoma. The CDR3 is 14 residues long. Per germline, CDR1 SSHAT and CDR2 FNYEAQ (reference sequence). Concerning this clonotype itself: One junction end does not reproduce the germline sequence, and a read error may be involved.

TCRdb ran MiXCR on the PCR reads and lists one entry per CDR3 protein. Of 12,000 or so distinct CDR3 sequences in the sample, 55% were seen once. The chain employs TRBV7-7 and TRBJ2-5; D is possibly TRBD1 (7 bases). The receptor was derived from a female donor with esophageal squamous cell carcinoma. Sequences were obtained from esophageal tumor tissue. CDR3 region: CASSITQGGETQYF. The CDR3 nucleotides are TGTGCTAGCAGCATCACTCAGGGGGGAGAGACCCAGTACTTC.